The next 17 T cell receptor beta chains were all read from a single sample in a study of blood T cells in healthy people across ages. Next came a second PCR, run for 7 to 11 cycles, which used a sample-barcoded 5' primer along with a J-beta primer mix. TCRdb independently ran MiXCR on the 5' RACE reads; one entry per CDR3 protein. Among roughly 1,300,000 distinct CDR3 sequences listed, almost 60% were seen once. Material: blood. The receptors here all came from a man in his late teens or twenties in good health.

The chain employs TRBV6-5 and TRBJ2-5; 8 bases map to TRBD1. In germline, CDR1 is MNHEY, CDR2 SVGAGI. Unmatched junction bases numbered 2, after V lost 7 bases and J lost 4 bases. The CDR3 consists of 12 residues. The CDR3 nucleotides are TGTGCCAGCAACGACAGGGGAGAGACCCAGTACTTC. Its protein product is CASNDRGETQYF.

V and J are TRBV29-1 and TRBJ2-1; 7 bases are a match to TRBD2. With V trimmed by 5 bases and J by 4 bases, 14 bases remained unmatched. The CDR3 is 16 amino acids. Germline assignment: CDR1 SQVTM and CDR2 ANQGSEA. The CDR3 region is CSVSNSRASGYNEQFF. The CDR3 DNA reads TGCAGCGTTTCTAATTCCCGGGCTAGCGGATACAATGAGCAGTTCTTC.

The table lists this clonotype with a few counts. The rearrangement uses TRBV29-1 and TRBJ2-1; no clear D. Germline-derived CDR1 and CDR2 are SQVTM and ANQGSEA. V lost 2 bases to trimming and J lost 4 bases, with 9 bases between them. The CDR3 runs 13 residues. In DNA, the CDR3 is TGCAGCGTTGAATCTGGCGGTTACAATGAGCAGTTCTTC. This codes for CSVESGGYNEQFF.

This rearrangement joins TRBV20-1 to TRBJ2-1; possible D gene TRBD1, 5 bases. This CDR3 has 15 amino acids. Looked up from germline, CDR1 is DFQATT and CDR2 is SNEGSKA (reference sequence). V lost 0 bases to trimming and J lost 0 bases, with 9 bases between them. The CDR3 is CSAREGPYSYNEQFF. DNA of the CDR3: TGCAGTGCTAGAGAGGGGCCATACTCCTACAATGAGCAGTTCTTC.

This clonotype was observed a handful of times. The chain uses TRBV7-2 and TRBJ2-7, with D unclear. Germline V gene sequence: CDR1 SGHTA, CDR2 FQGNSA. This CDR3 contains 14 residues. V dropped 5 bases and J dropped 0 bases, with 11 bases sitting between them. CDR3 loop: CASSPSIDSYEQYF. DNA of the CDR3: TGTGCCAGCAGCCCGTCCATTGACTCCTACGAGCAGTACTTC.

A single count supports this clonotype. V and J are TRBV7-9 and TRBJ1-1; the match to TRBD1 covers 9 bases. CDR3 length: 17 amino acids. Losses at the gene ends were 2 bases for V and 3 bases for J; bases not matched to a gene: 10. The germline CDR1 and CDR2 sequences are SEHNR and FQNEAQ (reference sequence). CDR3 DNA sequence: TGTGCCAGCAGCTTATACGGACAGGGGATGTGGTACACTGAAGCTTTCTTT. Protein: CASSLYGQGMWYTEAFF.

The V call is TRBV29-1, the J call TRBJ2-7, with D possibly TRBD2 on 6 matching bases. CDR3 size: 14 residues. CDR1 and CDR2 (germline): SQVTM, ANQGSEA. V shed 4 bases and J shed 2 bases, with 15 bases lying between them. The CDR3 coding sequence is TGCAGCGTTGGTCCAGCGGGCGGCCCCTACGAGCAGTACTTC. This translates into CSVGPAGGPYEQYF.

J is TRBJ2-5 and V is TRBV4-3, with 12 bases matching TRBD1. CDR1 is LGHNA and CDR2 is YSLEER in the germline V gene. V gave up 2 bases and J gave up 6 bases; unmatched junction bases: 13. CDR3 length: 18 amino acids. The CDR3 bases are TGCGCCAGCAGCCAATCGGGATGGGGACAGGGGGCCAGGAAGACCCAGTACTTC. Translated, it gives CASSQSGWGQGARKTQYF.

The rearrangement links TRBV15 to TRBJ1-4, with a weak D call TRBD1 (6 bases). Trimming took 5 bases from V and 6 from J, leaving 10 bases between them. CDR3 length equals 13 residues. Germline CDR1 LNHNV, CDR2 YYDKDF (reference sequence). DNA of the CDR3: TGTGCCACCAGCCCTAGGACAGATGAAAAACTGTTTTTT. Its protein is CATSPRTDEKLFF.

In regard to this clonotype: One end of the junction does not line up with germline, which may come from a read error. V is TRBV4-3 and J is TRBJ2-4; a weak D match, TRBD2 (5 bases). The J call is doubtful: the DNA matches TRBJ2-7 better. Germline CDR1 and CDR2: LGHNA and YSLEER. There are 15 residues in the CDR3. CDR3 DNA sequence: TGCGCCAGCACCCAAGATGCCCGGGGAACGGGCGAGCAGTACTTC. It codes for CASTQDARGTGEQYF.

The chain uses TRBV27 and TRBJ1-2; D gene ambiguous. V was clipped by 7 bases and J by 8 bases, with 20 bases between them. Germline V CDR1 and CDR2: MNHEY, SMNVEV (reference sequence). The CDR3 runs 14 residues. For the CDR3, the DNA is TGTGCCAGCAACCCCAGGAGGGCAGGCGGAGGCTACACCTTC. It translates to CASNPRRAGGGYTF.

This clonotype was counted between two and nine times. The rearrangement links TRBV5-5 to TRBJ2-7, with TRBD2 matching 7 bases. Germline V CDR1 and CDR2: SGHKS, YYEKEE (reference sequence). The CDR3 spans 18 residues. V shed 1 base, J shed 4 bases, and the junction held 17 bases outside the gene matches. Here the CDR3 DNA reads TGTGCCAGCAGCTTGTCCGGGAGGCGTCGCGGGGATCGATACGAGCAGTACTTC. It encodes CASSLSGRRRGDRYEQYF.

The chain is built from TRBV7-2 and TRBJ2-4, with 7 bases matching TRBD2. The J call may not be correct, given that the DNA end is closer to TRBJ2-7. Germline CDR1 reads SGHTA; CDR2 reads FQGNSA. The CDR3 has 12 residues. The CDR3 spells CASSWSGTEQYF. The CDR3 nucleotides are TGTGCCAGCAGCTGGAGCGGGACCGAGCAGTACTTC.

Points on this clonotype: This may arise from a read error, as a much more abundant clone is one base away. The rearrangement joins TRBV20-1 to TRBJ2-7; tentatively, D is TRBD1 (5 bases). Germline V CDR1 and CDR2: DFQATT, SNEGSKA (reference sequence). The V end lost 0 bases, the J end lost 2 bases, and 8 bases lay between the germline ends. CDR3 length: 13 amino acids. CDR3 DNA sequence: TGCAGTGCTAGAGATGTGGACACCTACGAGCAGTACTTC. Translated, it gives CSARDVDTYEQYF.

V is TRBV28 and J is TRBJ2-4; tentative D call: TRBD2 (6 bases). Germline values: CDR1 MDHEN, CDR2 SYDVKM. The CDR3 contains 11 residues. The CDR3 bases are TGTGCGACTAGGACCAAAAACATTCAGTACTTC. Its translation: CATRTKNIQYF.

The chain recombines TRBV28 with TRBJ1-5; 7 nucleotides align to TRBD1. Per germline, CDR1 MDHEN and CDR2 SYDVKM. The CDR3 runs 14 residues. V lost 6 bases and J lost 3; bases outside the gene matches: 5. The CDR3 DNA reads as TGTGCCAGCAGCCCAGGGGGGATCAATCAGCCCCAGCATTTT. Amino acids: CASSPGGINQPQHF.

CDR3: CASSLDSGGTYEQYF. The CDR3, as DNA: TGTGCCAGCAGTTTAGACTCCGGGGGAACCTACGAGCAGTACTTC. The chain joins TRBV27 to TRBJ2-4, with D possibly TRBD2 on 6 matching bases. The assigned J gene may be wrong: the sequence end matches TRBJ2-7 better. The CDR3 extends over 15 amino acids. Germline assignment: CDR1 MNHEY and CDR2 SMNVEV (reference sequence).